Only a few counts were recorded for the clone carrying this TCR beta chain. The CDR3 runs 14 residues. V was cut by 6 bases and J by 2 bases, with 13 bases left in between. Germline V CDR1 and CDR2: MDHEN, SYDVKM. Method: immunoSEQ multiplex PCR; TCRdb's copy keeps in-frame clones and lacks some. The profile shows about half a million clones, around 73% of them singletons. The sample comes from a study of shared clonotypes between healthy human individuals. The chain has TRBV28 and TRBJ1-1; D unresolved. Sequencing used PBMCs. The source of this sequence is a woman aged 40 to 55 in good health. Some clones in this sample may be carry-over from other donors' samples. The CDR3 nucleotides read TGTGCCAGCAGCCCGGTGGCAGCTAACACTGAAGCTTTCTTT. Translating it yields CASSPVAANTEAFF.